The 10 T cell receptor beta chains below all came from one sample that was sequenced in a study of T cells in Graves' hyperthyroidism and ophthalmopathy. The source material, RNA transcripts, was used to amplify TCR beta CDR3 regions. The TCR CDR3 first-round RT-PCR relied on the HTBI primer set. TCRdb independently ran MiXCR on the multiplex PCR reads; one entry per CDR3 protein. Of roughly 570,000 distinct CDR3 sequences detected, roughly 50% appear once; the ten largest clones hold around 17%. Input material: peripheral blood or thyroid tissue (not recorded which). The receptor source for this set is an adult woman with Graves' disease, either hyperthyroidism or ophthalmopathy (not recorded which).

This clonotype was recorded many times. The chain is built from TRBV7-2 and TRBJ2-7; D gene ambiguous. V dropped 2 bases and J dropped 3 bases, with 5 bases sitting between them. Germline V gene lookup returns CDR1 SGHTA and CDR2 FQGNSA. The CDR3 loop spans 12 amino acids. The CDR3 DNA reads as TGTGCCAGCAGCTTACCCCACTACGAGCAGTACTTC. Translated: CASSLPHYEQYF.

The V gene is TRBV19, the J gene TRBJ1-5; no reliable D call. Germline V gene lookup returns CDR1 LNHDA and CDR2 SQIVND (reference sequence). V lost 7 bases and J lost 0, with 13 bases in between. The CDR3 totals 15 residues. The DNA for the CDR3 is TGTGCCAGTACCTTCCGGGAGTATAGCAATCAGCCCCAGCATTTT. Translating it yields CASTFREYSNQPQHF.

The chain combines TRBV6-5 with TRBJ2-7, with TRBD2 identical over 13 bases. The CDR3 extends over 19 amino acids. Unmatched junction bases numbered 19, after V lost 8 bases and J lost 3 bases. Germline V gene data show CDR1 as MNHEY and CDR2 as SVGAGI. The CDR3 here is CASSSRTSGRWSGFYEQYF. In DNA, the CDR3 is TGTGCCAGCTCGAGTAGGACTAGCGGGAGATGGTCAGGTTTCTACGAGCAGTACTTC.

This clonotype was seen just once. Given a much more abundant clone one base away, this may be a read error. The CDR3 bases are TGTGCCAGCAGTCCTATCGGCTATGGCTACACCTTC. Protein: CASSPIGYGYTF. J is TRBJ1-2 and V is TRBV27, with D hard to call. V gave up 5 bases and J gave up 4 bases, with 8 bases separating them. Germline loops: CDR1 MNHEY, CDR2 SMNVEV (reference sequence). The CDR3 consists of 12 residues.

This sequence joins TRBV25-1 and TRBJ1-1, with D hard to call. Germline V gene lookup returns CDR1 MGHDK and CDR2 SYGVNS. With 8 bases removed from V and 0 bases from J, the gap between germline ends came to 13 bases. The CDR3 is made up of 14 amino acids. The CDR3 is CASQVAGMNTEAFF. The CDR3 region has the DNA TGTGCCAGCCAGGTGGCAGGTATGAACACTGAAGCTTTCTTT. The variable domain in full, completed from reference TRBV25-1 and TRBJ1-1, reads EADIYQTPRYLVIGTGKKITLECSQTMGHDKMYWYQQDPGMELHLIHYSYGVNSTEKGDLSSESTVSRIRTEHFPLTLESARPSHTSQYLCASQVAGMNTEAFFGQGTRLTVV.

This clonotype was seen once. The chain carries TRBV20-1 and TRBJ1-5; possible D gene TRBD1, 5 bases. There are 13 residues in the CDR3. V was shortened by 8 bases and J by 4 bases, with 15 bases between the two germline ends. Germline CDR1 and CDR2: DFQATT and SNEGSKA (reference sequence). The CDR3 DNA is TGCAGTTTGGGGGGTTCGTTGAATCAGCCCCAGCATTTT. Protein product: CSLGGSLNQPQHF.

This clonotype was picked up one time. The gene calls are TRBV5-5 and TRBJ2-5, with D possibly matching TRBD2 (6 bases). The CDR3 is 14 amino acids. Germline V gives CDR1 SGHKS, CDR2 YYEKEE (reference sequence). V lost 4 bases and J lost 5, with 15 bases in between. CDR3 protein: CASSIRSGVETQYF. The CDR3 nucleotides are TGTGCCAGCAGCATACGCTCGGGAGTGGAGACCCAGTACTTC. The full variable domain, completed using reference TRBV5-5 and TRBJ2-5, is DAGVTQSPTHLIKTRGQQVTLRCSPISGHKSVSWYQQVLGQGPQFIFQYYEKEERGRGNFPDRFSARQFPNYSSELNVNALLLGDSALYLCASSIRSGVETQYFGPGTRLLVL.

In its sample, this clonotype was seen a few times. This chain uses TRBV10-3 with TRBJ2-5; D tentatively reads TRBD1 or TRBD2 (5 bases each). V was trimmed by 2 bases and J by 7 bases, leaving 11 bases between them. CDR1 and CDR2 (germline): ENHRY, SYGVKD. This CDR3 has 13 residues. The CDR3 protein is CAISEEGLGTQYF. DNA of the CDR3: TGTGCCATCAGTGAGGAGGGGCTAGGGACCCAGTACTTC.

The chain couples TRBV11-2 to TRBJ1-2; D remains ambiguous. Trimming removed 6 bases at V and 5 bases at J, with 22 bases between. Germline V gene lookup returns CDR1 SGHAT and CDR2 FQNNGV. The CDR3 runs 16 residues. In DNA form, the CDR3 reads TGTGCCAGCAGACACACCCGGCAGGTCCCCGGGTATGGCTACACCTTC. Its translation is CASRHTRQVPGYGYTF.

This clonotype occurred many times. The CDR3 loop is CASSSTGEGYEQYF. CDR3 bases: TGCGCCAGCAGCTCCACAGGGGAAGGTTACGAGCAGTACTTC. The V gene is TRBV5-1, the J gene TRBJ2-7; 7 bases fit TRBD1. The trim removed 3 bases at V and 4 bases at J, leaving 7 bases unmatched. The CDR3 is made up of 14 amino acids. CDR1 is SGHRS and CDR2 is YFSETQ in the germline V gene.